One sample yielded the 5 T cell receptor beta chains listed below, sequenced in a study of metastatic and nonmetastatic thyroid tumors. Thyroid surgery took place with no prior treatment in any patient. TCRdb re-called clones via MiXCR from the PCR reads. In the table there are roughly 40,000 clones, 9% to 14% of which are singletons. The source material was blood. These receptors came from a male donor with papillary thyroid cancer or a benign thyroid nodule (not recorded which). Some clones in this sample may be carry-over from other donors' samples.

The chain uses TRBV6-1 and TRBJ2-2; perhaps TRBD1 as D (5 bases). Germline V gene lookup returns CDR1 MNHNS and CDR2 SASEGT. V dropped 6 bases and J dropped 1 base, with 12 bases sitting between them. The CDR3 spans 15 residues. The CDR3 spells CASSPQGGNTGELFF. CDR3 DNA: TGTGCCAGCAGCCCTCAGGGCGGGAACACCGGGGAGCTGTTTTTT.

This chain links TRBV19 with TRBJ1-5; D unclear. V lost 9 bases, J lost 0 bases, and 18 bases lay in between. CDR1 LNHDA and CDR2 SQIVND come from the germline V gene (reference sequence). The CDR3 totals 16 residues. The chain's CDR3 is CASSILWWRSNQPQHF. The CDR3 DNA is TGTGCCAGCTCAATTTTGTGGTGGCGTAGCAATCAGCCCCAGCATTTT. Filled out from reference TRBV19 and TRBJ1-5, the complete variable domain reads DGGITQSPKYLFRKEGQNVTLSCEQNLNHDAMYWYRQDPGQGLRLIYYSQIVNDFQKGDIAEGYSVSREKKESFPLTVTSAQKNPTAFYLCASSILWWRSNQPQHFGDGTRLSIL.

At least ten counts were recorded for this clone. This rearrangement joins TRBV6-2 or TRBV6-3 to TRBJ2-5; D is unclear. Germline assignment: CDR1 MNHEY and CDR2 SVGEGT. Trimming pared 5 bases from V and 2 bases from J, leaving 0 bases between. This CDR3 region has 10 residues. The CDR3 region has the DNA TGTGCCAGCAGTCAAGAGACCCAGTACTTC. Translation: CASSQETQYF.

This clone appeared many times. The rearrangement links TRBV13 to TRBJ1-1, with D unclear. This CDR3 is 13 amino acids long. Germline-derived CDR1 and CDR2 are PRHDT and FYEKMQ (reference sequence). V was clipped by 3 bases and J by 1 base, with 6 bases between them. The CDR3 DNA reads as TGTGCCAGCAGCTTGCAAGCGAACACTGAAGCTTTCTTT. Amino acid sequence: CASSLQANTEAFF.

A remark on this clone: Being one base from a much bigger clone, this may be a read error. Here the CDR3 reads CSARETLRGTQCF. CDR3 nucleotides: TGCAGTGCTAGAGAAACCTTGCGGGGGACCCAGTGCTTC. The chain couples TRBV20-1 to TRBJ2-5; TRBD2 aligns across 7 bases. The CDR3 length is 13 residues. Looked up from germline, CDR1 is DFQATT and CDR2 is SNEGSKA (reference sequence).